This is a list of T cell receptor beta chains from one sample in a study of shared clonotypes between healthy human individuals. TCRdb's copy holds only in-frame clones and misses some; the assay was immunoSEQ multiplex PCR. The table shows hundreds of thousands of clones, with roughly 95% occurring only once. The sample comprised naive CD8+ T cells sorted from blood. The receptors here all came from a woman aged 30 to 39 in good health. Each CDR3 is given with its conserved first and last residue. A D gene is named only where the DNA matches it firmly. The listing skips clone size in some rows; elsewhere it reads once, few, many or a size class.

V	size	D	J	CDR3	DNA
TRBV19	.	TRBD2	TRBJ2-7	CASSIAAGGYEQYF	TGTGCCAGTAGTATAGCAGCGGGGGGATACGAGCAGTACTTC
TRBV5-6	.	TRBD2	TRBJ2-7	CASSPAGASGRYAYEQYF	TGTGCCAGCAGCCCCGCGGGGGCTAGCGGGAGGTATGCCTACGAGCAGTACTTC
TRBV7-9	once	TRBD2	TRBJ2-5	CASSYQAGVDQYF	TGTGCCAGCAGCTACCAAGCGGGAGTGGACCAGTACTTC
TRBV9	.	.	TRBJ1-5	CASSEGGENQPQHF	TGTGCCAGCAGCGAGGGGGGGGAGAATCAGCCCCAGCATTTT
TRBV4-1	.	.	TRBJ1-2	CASSHRPGLSYGYTF	TGCGCCAGCAGTCATCGGCCAGGACTGTCCTATGGCTACACCTTC
TRBV7-8	.	.	TRBJ1-2	CASSPELFGGYGYTF	TGTGCCAGCAGCCCCGAACTATTCGGGGGCTATGGCTACACCTTC
TRBV11-2	.	.	TRBJ1-4	CASSPISGTDEKLFF	TGTGCCAGCAGCCCCATCTCGGGGACGGATGAAAAACTGTTTTTT
TRBV5-1	.	TRBD2	TRBJ2-7	CASSLGLAGVYEQYF	TGCGCCAGCAGCTTGGGGCTAGCGGGAGTCTACGAGCAGTACTTC
TRBV28	.	.	TRBJ2-3	CASSLPEGTSTDTQYF	TGTGCCAGCAGTTTACCAGAGGGGACTAGCACAGATACGCAGTATTTT
TRBV7-3	.	.	TRBJ2-1	CASSLEQHNEQFF	TGTGCCAGCAGCTTAGAGCAGCACAATGAGCAGTTCTTC
TRBV6-5	.	TRBD1	TRBJ1-2	CASGDEGQAGRGYTF	TGTGCCAGCGGGGACGAGGGACAGGCGGGGCGCGGCTACACCTTC
TRBV11-2	.	TRBD2	TRBJ2-1	CASRAGGSRNEQFF	TGTGCCAGCAGAGCGGGAGGAAGTCGCAATGAGCAGTTCTTC
TRBV5-6	once	TRBD2	TRBJ2-1	CASSLGLAGAYNEQFF	TGTGCCAGCAGCTTGGGGCTAGCGGGCGCCTACAATGAGCAGTTCTTC
TRBV7-2	.	.	TRBJ2-1	CASSYRDYNEQFF	TGTGCCAGCAGCTACCGGGACTACAATGAGCAGTTCTTC
TRBV27	.	.	TRBJ2-2	CASSPLEVVNTGELFF	TGTGCCAGCAGTCCACTAGAAGTAGTAAACACCGGGGAGCTGTTTTTT
TRBV10-3	.	TRBD1	TRBJ2-2	CAISDGIQDREYTGELFF	TGTGCCATCAGTGATGGGATTCAGGACAGGGAATACACCGGGGAGCTGTTTTTT
TRBV27	.	.	TRBJ2-1	CASGGGRVTGNEQFF	TGTGCCAGCGGGGGGGGCAGGGTGACGGGCAATGAGCAGTTCTTC
TRBV29-1	.	TRBD2	TRBJ2-7	CSVEGGLAEPYEQYF	TGCAGCGTTGAAGGGGGACTAGCGGAGCCATACGAGCAGTACTTC
TRBV19	.	.	TRBJ1-5	CASSMGTGMRQPQHF	TGTGCCAGTAGTATGGGGACGGGTATGAGGCAGCCCCAGCATTTT
TRBV5-6	.	.	TRBJ2-7	CASSSTSYEQYF	TGTGCCAGCAGCTCGACCTCCTACGAGCAGTACTTC
TRBV5-4	.	.	TRBJ2-3	CASSQQDGSTDTQYF	TGTGCCAGCAGCCAACAAGACGGAAGCACAGATACGCAGTATTTT
TRBV19	.	.	TRBJ2-7	CASSIVAASYEQYF	TGTGCCAGTAGTATAGTGGCAGCGTCCTACGAGCAGTACTTC
TRBV11-3	.	.	TRBJ2-2	CASSALIGNTGELFF	TGTGCCAGCAGCGCCTTAATAGGGAACACCGGGGAGCTGTTTTTT
TRBV4-1	.	.	TRBJ2-1	CASSETGEGANEQFF	TGCGCCAGCAGCGAAACGGGGGAGGGGGCCAATGAGCAGTTCTTC
TRBV15	.	TRBD2	TRBJ2-2	CATSRVHAGGLGELFF	TGTGCCACCAGCAGAGTTCACGCGGGAGGGCTTGGGGAGCTGTTTTTT
TRBV11-2	.	.	TRBJ2-7	CASSLPRTGRVAYEQYF	TGTGCCAGCAGCTTGCCCCGGACTGGGCGGGTTGCCTACGAGCAGTACTTC
TRBV13	.	TRBD2	TRBJ2-7	CASRTASGDEQYF	TGTGCCAGCAGAACGGCGAGCGGGGACGAGCAGTACTTC
TRBV7-9	.	.	TRBJ2-2	CASTLPRPPNTGELFF	TGTGCCAGCACCCTCCCTCGCCCACCGAACACCGGGGAGCTGTTTTTT
TRBV7-9	.	.	TRBJ1-5	CACSLGGTSQPQHF	TGTGCCTGCAGCTTGGGCGGGACGTCTCAGCCCCAGCATTTT
TRBV9	.	.	TRBJ1-1	CASSLGGANTEAFF	TGTGCCAGCAGCTTAGGGGGAGCCAACACTGAAGCTTTCTTT
TRBV7-9	.	.	TRBJ2-7	CASSPGGVYEQYF	TGTGCCAGCAGCCCCGGTGGGGTCTACGAGCAGTACTTC
TRBV21-1	.	.	TRBJ2-3	CASSKVQGTPTQYF	TGTGCCAGCAGCAAAGTCCAAGGGACCCCGACGCAGTATTTT
TRBV27	.	.	TRBJ2-3	CASSSLLTDTQYF	TGTGCCAGCAGTTCACTCCTCACAGATACGCAGTATTTT
TRBV28	.	TRBD1	TRBJ1-4	CASRRDREGEKLFF	TGTGCCAGCCGCCGGGACAGGGAAGGGGAAAAACTGTTTTTT
TRBV5-5	.	.	TRBJ1-2	CASSLLGEGYGYTF	TGTGCCAGCAGCCTTCTCGGGGAGGGCTATGGCTACACCTTC
TRBV19	.	.	TRBJ1-5	CASNSQGWAQHF	TGTGCCAGTAACTCCCAGGGGTGGGCCCAGCATTTT
TRBV7-9	.	.	TRBJ2-7	CASSSAARPSYEQYF	TGTGCCAGCAGCTCCGCGGCCAGGCCTTCCTACGAGCAGTACTTC
TRBV5-1	once	.	TRBJ2-1	CASSSVGIDEQFF	TGCGCCAGCAGCTCTGTAGGGATCGATGAGCAGTTCTTC
TRBV20-1	once	.	TRBJ2-5	CSGSDRETQYF	TGCAGTGGTTCGGACAGAGAGACCCAGTACTTC
TRBV19	.	TRBD1	TRBJ1-5	CASSEGQGSQPQHF	TGTGCCAGTAGTGAAGGACAGGGAAGTCAGCCCCAGCATTTT
TRBV28	once	.	TRBJ2-2	CASSSNRDNTGELFF	TGTGCCAGCAGTTCAAACAGGGATAACACCGGGGAGCTGTTTTTT
TRBV9	.	TRBD1	TRBJ1-2	CASSGWDRGRGGYGYTF	TGTGCCAGCAGCGGCTGGGACAGGGGAAGGGGTGGCTATGGCTACACCTTC
TRBV14	.	.	TRBJ2-1	CASSQDRRLFSYNEQFF	TGTGCCAGCAGCCAAGATCGCCGGCTTTTTTCCTACAATGAGCAGTTCTTC
TRBV27	.	.	TRBJ2-5	CASRDLETQYF	TGTGCCAGCAGAGACCTAGAGACCCAGTACTTC
TRBV28	.	TRBD2	TRBJ2-2	CATISGEITGELFF	TGTGCCACCATAAGCGGGGAGATAACCGGGGAGCTGTTTTTT
TRBV27	.	.	TRBJ1-1	CASSSFGLGAEAFF	TGTGCCAGCAGTTCCTTCGGGTTAGGAGCAGAAGCTTTCTTT
TRBV19	.	TRBD1	TRBJ2-1	CASSPTGSYNEQFF	TGTGCCAGTAGTCCGACAGGGTCCTACAATGAGCAGTTCTTC
TRBV5-6	.	.	TRBJ2-7	CASSLAGNVAYEQYF	TGTGCCAGCAGCTTGGCTGGTAACGTTGCCTACGAGCAGTACTTC
TRBV7-8	.	TRBD2	TRBJ2-1	CASSLRTSGLNEQFF	TGTGCCAGCAGCCTGCGGACTAGCGGGCTAAATGAGCAGTTCTTC
TRBV28	.	.	TRBJ1-2	CASSYQLGLGPYGYTF	TGTGCCAGCAGCTACCAACTGGGACTAGGGCCTTATGGCTACACCTTC
TRBV19	.	.	TRBJ2-7	CASSIRTPSYEQYF	TGTGCCAGTAGTATAAGGACACCATCCTACGAGCAGTACTTC
TRBV15	once	.	TRBJ2-7	CATSSPNPVLGRTYEQYF	TGTGCCACCAGCAGTCCTAACCCCGTTCTTGGCAGAACGTACGAGCAGTACTTC